The next 11 T cell receptor beta chains were all read from a single sample in a study of T cell responses to AZD1222 COVID-19 vaccine. The method was immunoSEQ multiplex PCR; TCRdb's version includes in-frame clones alone and lacks a portion of them. Of some 85,000 clones listed, about 90% are singletons. The starting material was peripheral blood, obtained on day 0 of AZD1222 vaccination. The source is an adult in good health.

This chain uses TRBV5-4 with TRBJ1-2; a weak D match, TRBD1 (5 bases). The germline V and J ends were trimmed by 6 bases and 1 base, with 7 bases remaining between them. Germline assignment: CDR1 SGHNT and CDR2 YYREEE (reference sequence). The CDR3 totals 12 residues. The CDR3 DNA reads as TGTGCCAGCACAGGGATTAACTATGGCTACACCTTC. Translating it yields CASTGINYGYTF.

This clone was detected only a few times. V and J are TRBV11-2 and TRBJ1-1, with a weak D call TRBD1 (6 bases). The CDR3 consists of 12 residues. Germline lookup yields CDR1 SGHAT and CDR2 FQNNGV. Trimming stripped 10 bases from V and 1 base from J, with 10 bases between. CDR3 sequence (DNA): TGTGCCAATGGACAGCCGAACACTGAAGCTTTCTTT. Its translation is CANGQPNTEAFF.

This clone appeared a few times. This chain uses TRBV21-1 with TRBJ1-1. TRBV21-1 is an annotated pseudogene. The CDR3 contains 14 residues. The CDR3 DNA is TGTGCCAGCAGCAAAGGCGCCACGGGGACGGATGCTTTCTTT. Protein product: CASSKGATGTDAFF.

This clone has only a few counts. CDR3 in amino acids: CASSSQDSGNTIYF. In nucleotides, the CDR3 is TGCGCCAGCAGCTCCCAAGACTCTGGAAACACCATATATTTT. The chain couples TRBV5-1 to TRBJ1-3; D remains unclear. CDR1 SGHRS and CDR2 YFSETQ come from the germline V gene. The CDR3 has 14 amino acids. Trimming pared 3 bases from V and 0 bases from J, leaving 7 bases between.

This clone was picked up one time. The rearrangement links TRBV10-3 to TRBJ1-2, with a weak D call TRBD1 (6 bases). There are 12 residues in the CDR3. V was clipped by 2 bases and J by 6 bases, with 7 bases between them. From germline, CDR1 is ENHRY and CDR2 SYGVKD. The CDR3 DNA reads as TGTGCCATCAGTGAGACAGGGAATGGCTACACCTTC. Encoded protein: CAISETGNGYTF.

The chain is built from TRBV7-7 and TRBJ2-2; TRBD1 matches at 7 bases. V gave up 5 bases and J gave up 2 bases; unmatched junction bases: 8. The CDR3 covers 16 residues. CDR1 and CDR2 from the germline V gene are SSHAT and FNYEAQ (reference sequence). The DNA for the CDR3 is TGTGCCAGCAGCCTTCGGACAGGATCCAACACCGGGGAGCTGTTTTTT. Residues: CASSLRTGSNTGELFF. Together with reference TRBV7-7 and TRBJ2-2, the CDR3 gives the full variable domain: GAGVSQSPRYKVTKRGQDVTLRCDPISSHATLYWYQQALGQGPEFLTYFNYEAQPDKSGLPSDRFSAERPEGSISTLTIQRTEQRDSAMYRCASSLRTGSNTGELFFGEGSRLTVL.

The rearrangement joins TRBV29-1 to TRBJ1-2; TRBD1 matches 7 bases. Germline V gene sequence: CDR1 SQVTM, CDR2 ANQGSEA. The CDR3 covers 12 residues. Trimming at V came to 7 bases and at J to 8 bases, leaving 10 bases not matched to a gene. DNA of the CDR3: TGCAGCGGTGGGGACAGCCTTAGGGGCTACACCTTC. Encoded protein: CSGGDSLRGYTF.

The chain links TRBV19 to TRBJ2-6; no firm D call. Germline V gene sequence: CDR1 LNHDA, CDR2 SQIVND (reference sequence). V lost 1 base to trimming and J lost 0 bases, with 4 bases between them. This CDR3 is built from 15 residues. The CDR3 nucleotides read TGTGCCAGTAGTATAGTCGCCTCTGGGGCCAACGTCCTGACTTTC. It yields the protein CASSIVASGANVLTF. Full variable domain (outside the CDR3, taken from reference TRBV19 and TRBJ2-6): DGGITQSPKYLFRKEGQNVTLSCEQNLNHDAMYWYRQDPGQGLRLIYYSQIVNDFQKGDIAEGYSVSREKKESFPLTVTSAQKNPTAFYLCASSIVASGANVLTFGAGSRLTVL.

The chain couples TRBV4-1 to TRBJ2-4, with unresolved D. Germline V CDR1 and CDR2: MGHRA, YSYEKL. The ends were cut back, 1 base at V and 0 bases at J, with 4 bases in the middle. This CDR3 contains 14 residues. CDR3 nucleotide sequence: TGCGCCAGCAGCCAAGGGGTAGCCAAAAACATTCAGTACTTC. It encodes CASSQGVAKNIQYF.

The rearrangement joins TRBV7-2 to TRBJ1-4, with 7 nucleotides matching TRBD1. J was trimmed by 3 bases and V by 6 bases; bases with no gene match: 7. The CDR3 is 15 amino acids. Germline CDR1 and CDR2: SGHTA and FQGNSA. CDR3 DNA: TGTGCCAGCAGTTACACAGGGGTGGCTAATGAAAAACTGTTTTTT. Protein sequence: CASSYTGVANEKLFF. Combining the CDR3 with reference TRBV7-2 and TRBJ1-4 gives the whole variable domain GAGVSQSPSNKVTEKGKDVELRCDPISGHTALYWYRQSLGQGLEFLIYFQGNSAPDKSGLPSDRFSAERTGGSVSTLTIQRTQQEDSAVYLCASSYTGVANEKLFFGSGTQLSVL.

This sequence joins TRBV4-1 and TRBJ2-7, with 12 bases matching TRBD2. Per germline, CDR1 MGHRA and CDR2 YSYEKL. Trimming took 2 bases from V and 12 from J; bases not matched to a gene: 8. The CDR3 sequence is 14 residues long. CDR3 sequence reads: CASSQPFGLAGLYF. CDR3 bases: TGCGCCAGCAGCCAACCCTTTGGACTAGCGGGATTGTACTTC.